These 16 T cell receptor beta chains were all obtained from the same sample, sequenced in a study of CD8+ T cells in alopecia areata. The time point here: mouse skin 6 weeks after grafting, around onset of hair loss. Extracted RNA was reverse transcribed, and the resulting cDNA served as sequencing template. The assay was immunoSEQ multiplex PCR, and TCRdb's table has in-frame clones only and misses some. This sample carries a few thousand clones, none of them present only once. Sample: skin, taken at week 6. Every receptor here comes from a C3H/HeJ mouse with alopecia areata. The MHC haplotype of the strain is H2-k.

Many counts were recorded for this clone. Gene names denote mouse genes. The read is 4 residues too short to cover the CDR3 end, so that end is filled in from the germline J gene. V gene TRBV13-3 combines with J gene TRBJ2-3; 7 bases are shared with TRBD2. Germline CDR1 NNHDY, CDR2 SYVADS. The CDR3 extends over 15 amino acids. The V segment lost 2 bases and the J segment 0 bases; nucleotides outside the gene matches: 3. CDR3 DNA, as far as it was read: TGTGCCAGCAGTGACTGGGGGTCTAGTGCAGAA. This encodes CASSDWGSSAE. The whole CDR3 reads CASSDWGSSAETLYF.

A remark on this clone: Genes and germline come from the mouse. Read data end 4 residues before the CDR3 end; the end is taken from the germline J gene. This chain uses TRBV14 with TRBJ2-7; D is perhaps TRBD1 (6 bases). Trimming took off 5 bases at V and 3 bases at J, with 12 bases between the two ends. The CDR3 length is 13 residues. Germline CDR1 is SGHDT and CDR2 is FRDEAV. This chain's CDR3 is CASSSGQFYEQYF. The covered CDR3 bases are TGTGCCAGCAGCTCGGGACAATTCTAT.

This clone was counted only a few times. Gene names are the mouse ones. The missing CDR3 end, 4 residues past where the read stops, is filled in from the germline J gene. V is TRBV13-2 and J is TRBJ2-5, with 7 bases fitting TRBD1. J was trimmed by 1 base and V by 3 bases; bases with no gene match: 5. The CDR3 extends over 15 amino acids. Germline lookup yields CDR1 NNHNN and CDR2 SYGAGS (reference sequence). The CDR3 DNA, read in part, is TGTGCCAGCGGTGGTACAGGGGTGGACCAAGAC. The encoded protein is CASGGTGVDQD. The full CDR3 protein reads CASGGTGVDQDTQYF.

Note on this clone: Gene names and germline refer to mouse. CDR3 DNA, as far as it was read: TGTGCTAGCAGTTTCGCTGGGGGTTATGCT. It translates to CASSFAGGYA. In full, the CDR3 reads CASSFAGGYAEQFF. The chain combines TRBV29 with TRBJ2-1; 7 nucleotides match TRBD2. With the read ending 4 residues before the CDR3 end, the germline J gene is used to fill in that end. This CDR3 is 14 amino acids long. CDR1 is MSHET, CDR2 SYDVDS, per germline. V was clipped by 3 bases and J by 4 bases; unmatched bases: 3.

This clone has just a few counts. The gene names here belong to mouse. The read falls 4 residues short of the CDR3 end, and the missing part is taken from the germline J gene. V and J are TRBV13-3 and TRBJ2-5; tentatively, D is TRBD1 (6 bases). CDR1 is NNHDY and CDR2 is SYVADS in the germline V gene. The V end was cut by 6 bases, the J end by 2 bases, with 10 bases between. This CDR3 has 13 amino acids. CDR3 DNA (partial): TGTGCCAGCAAGCGACAGGCCCAAGAC. Translating it yields CASKRQAQD. The complete CDR3 protein is CASKRQAQDTQYF.

This clone showed up just a few times. Germline and genes: mouse. The missing CDR3 end, 4 residues past where the read stops, is filled in from the germline J gene. The V call is TRBV1, the J call TRBJ2-1; 10 bases fit TRBD2. This CDR3 is built from 15 residues. Germline loops: CDR1 NSQYPW, CDR2 LRSPGD (reference sequence). The ends lost 0 bases at V and 6 bases at J; junction bases unmatched: 2. CDR3 residues: CTCSADLGGLAEQFF. The CDR3 bases that were read are TGCACCTGCAGTGCAGATCTGGGGGGGCTTGCT.

At least ten counts were recorded for this clone. Germline and genes here are mouse. The read finishes 4 residues shy of the CDR3 end, and the germline J gene is used to complete it. The chain is built from TRBV13-2 and TRBJ2-7, with 8 bases lining up with TRBD2. Trimming at V came to 0 bases and at J to 3 bases, leaving 5 bases not matched to a gene. Germline V gene data show CDR1 as NNHNN and CDR2 as SYGAGS (reference sequence). The CDR3 is made up of 15 amino acids. The sequenced CDR3 bases are TGTGCCAGCGGTGATGCCCTGGGGGGCCACTAT. Translation: CASGDALGGHY. The whole CDR3 is CASGDALGGHYEQYF.

With respect to this clone: Mouse names are used for the genes. The missing CDR3 end, 4 residues past where the read stops, is filled in from the germline J gene. The chain carries TRBV13-2 and TRBJ2-7; D uncertain. In germline, CDR1 is NNHNN, CDR2 SYGAGS (reference sequence). The V and J ends lost 2 bases and 0 bases respectively, with 9 bases between them. The CDR3 consists of 14 residues. This chain's CDR3 is CASGDLTNSYEQYF. Incomplete CDR3 DNA: TGTGCCAGCGGTGACCTGACAAACTCCTAT.

As for this clone: Gene names and germline match the mouse. Coverage ceases 4 residues before the CDR3 finishes, and the germline J gene fills in the end. This chain links TRBV13-2 with TRBJ2-4, with D possibly TRBD2 on 6 matching bases. Germline-derived CDR1 and CDR2 are NNHNN and SYGAGS (reference sequence). V shed 0 bases and J shed 0 bases, with 11 bases lying between them. The CDR3 runs 16 residues. The CDR3 sequence is CASGDAGWGSQNTLYF. The DNA read from the CDR3 is TGTGCCAGCGGTGATGCGGGATGGGGGAGTCAAAAC.

Notes on this clone: Gene names are mouse gene names. The read halts 4 residues ahead of the CDR3 end, with the missing end drawn from the germline J gene. This rearrangement joins TRBV1 to TRBJ2-5; D unresolved. Looked up from germline, CDR1 is NSQYPW and CDR2 is LRSPGD (reference sequence). This CDR3 has 15 amino acids. Trimming took off 3 bases at V and 0 bases at J, with 10 bases between the two ends. CDR3 bases read: TGCACCTGCAGTGCGGCACAGTTTAACCAAGAC. Its protein product is CTCSAAQFNQD. The entire CDR3 is CTCSAAQFNQDTQYF.

Judged by abundance, this clone is medium-sized. The listed genes are named as in mouse. The CDR3 extends 3 residues past the end of the read, so its final part is completed from the germline J gene. The chain couples TRBV13-3 to TRBJ1-3; 10 nucleotides line up with TRBD1. The CDR3 spans 14 residues. The J segment lost 1 base and the V segment lost 5 bases, leaving 0 bases of the junction unmatched. The germline V gene encodes CDR1 NNHDY and CDR2 SYVADS. The covered CDR3 bases are TGTGCCAGCAGGACAGGGGGCTCTGGAAATACG. Its protein is CASRTGGSGNT. The CDR3 as a whole reads CASRTGGSGNTLYF.

Concerning this clone itself: Each gene name is a mouse one. The CDR3 extends 4 residues past the end of the read, so its final part is completed from the germline J gene. This chain uses TRBV19 with TRBJ2-3; tentative D call: TRBD1 (6 bases). Germline V CDR1 and CDR2: FNHDT, SITEND (reference sequence). The CDR3 is 15 amino acids. Trimming stripped 0 bases from V and 0 bases from J, with 8 bases between. This CDR3 reads CASSIGTASAETLYF. CDR3 DNA, as far as it was read: TGTGCCAGCAGTATAGGGACAGCTAGTGCAGAA.

This clone was seen a handful of times. Possible read error: a much larger clone is one base away. Gene names and germline match the mouse. Read coverage stops 4 residues before the CDR3 terminus; the germline J gene supplies the remainder. The chain employs TRBV13-3 and TRBJ1-2; 9 positions agree with TRBD1. CDR3 length: 14 amino acids. After removal of 5 bases from V and 2 bases from J, the junction contained 4 bases not matched to a gene. Germline CDR1 and CDR2: NNHDY and SYVADS. This CDR3 reads CASSTGTGNSDYTF. The sequenced CDR3 bases are TGTGCCAGCAGCACCGGGACAGGGAACTCC.

This clone is medium-sized (0.01 to 0.1%) in the sample. The genes are named according to mouse. The sequenced fragment ends 4 residues before the CDR3 boundary, so the rest is inferred from the germline J gene. J is TRBJ1-2 and V is TRBV1; 9 bases agree with TRBD1. The CDR3 sequence is 15 residues long. The germline CDR1 and CDR2 sequences are NSQYPW and LRSPGD (reference sequence). CDR3 bases read: TGCACCTGCAGTGCAGATCACAGGGGGCGGTCC. It encodes CTCSADHRGRS. The entire CDR3 protein reads CTCSADHRGRSDYTF.

This clone was observed at least ten times. Here the gene names and germline are mouse. The CDR3 here is CASGDGDRGDTQYF. Partial CDR3 DNA: TGTGCCAGCGGTGATGGGGACAGAGGGGAC. This rearrangement joins TRBV13-2 to TRBJ2-5, with TRBD1 identical over 7 bases. Read sequence stops 4 residues before the CDR3 end, and the germline J gene provides the missing end. Germline V gene sequence: CDR1 NNHNN, CDR2 SYGAGS (reference sequence). This CDR3 is built from 14 residues.

In the case of this clone: Germline and genes here are mouse. The read ends 4 residues before the CDR3 terminus; that terminus is restored from the germline J gene. The rearrangement links TRBV13-3 to TRBJ2-7; 11 bases are a match to TRBD2. CDR1 NNHDY and CDR2 SYVADS come from the germline V gene. CDR3 length: 14 residues. The CDR3: CASSDRDWGYEQYF. The sequenced CDR3 bases are TGTGCCAGCAGTGACCGGGACTGGGGGTAT.